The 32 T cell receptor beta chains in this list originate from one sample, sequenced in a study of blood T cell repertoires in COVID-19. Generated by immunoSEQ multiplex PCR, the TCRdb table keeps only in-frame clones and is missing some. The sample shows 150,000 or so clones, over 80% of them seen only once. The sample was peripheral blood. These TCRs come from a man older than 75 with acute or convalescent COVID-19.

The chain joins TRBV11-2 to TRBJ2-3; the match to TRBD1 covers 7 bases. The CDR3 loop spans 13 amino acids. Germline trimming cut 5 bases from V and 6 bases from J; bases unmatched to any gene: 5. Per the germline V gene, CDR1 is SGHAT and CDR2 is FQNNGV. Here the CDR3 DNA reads TGTGCCAGCAGCACCAGAGGGGGCGATACGCAGTATTTT. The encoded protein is CASSTRGGDTQYF.

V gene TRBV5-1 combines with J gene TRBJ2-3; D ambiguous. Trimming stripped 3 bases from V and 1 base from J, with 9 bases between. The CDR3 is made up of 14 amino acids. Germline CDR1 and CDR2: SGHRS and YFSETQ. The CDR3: CASSSSGRTDTQYF. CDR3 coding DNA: TGCGCCAGCAGCTCATCCGGTCGCACAGATACGCAGTATTTT.

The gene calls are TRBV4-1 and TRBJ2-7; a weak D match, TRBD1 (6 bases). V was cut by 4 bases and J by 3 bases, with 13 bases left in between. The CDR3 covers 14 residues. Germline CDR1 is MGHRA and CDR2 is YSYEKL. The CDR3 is CASSRAADSYEQYF. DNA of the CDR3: TGCGCCAGCAGCCGCGCGGCGGACAGCTACGAGCAGTACTTC.

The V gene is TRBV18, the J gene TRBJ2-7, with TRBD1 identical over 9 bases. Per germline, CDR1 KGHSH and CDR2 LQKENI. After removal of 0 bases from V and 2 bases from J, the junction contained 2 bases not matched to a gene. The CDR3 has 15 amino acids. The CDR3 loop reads CASSPPDRGTYEQYF. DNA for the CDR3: TGTGCCAGCTCACCACCGGACAGGGGAACCTACGAGCAGTACTTC.

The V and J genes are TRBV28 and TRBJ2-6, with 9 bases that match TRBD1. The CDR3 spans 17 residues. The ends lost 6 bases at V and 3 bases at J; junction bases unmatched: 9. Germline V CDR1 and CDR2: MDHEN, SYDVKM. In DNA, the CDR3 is TGTGCCAGCAGCACCGGGACAGGGCTCTTTGGGGCCAACGTCCTGACTTTC. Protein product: CASSTGTGLFGANVLTF.

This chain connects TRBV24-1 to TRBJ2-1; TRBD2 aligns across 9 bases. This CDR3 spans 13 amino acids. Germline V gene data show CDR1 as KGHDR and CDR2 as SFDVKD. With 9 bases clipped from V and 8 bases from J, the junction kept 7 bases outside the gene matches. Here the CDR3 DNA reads TGTGCCACCCGCGTAGCGGGAGAGGATGAGCAGTTCTTC. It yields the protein CATRVAGEDEQFF.

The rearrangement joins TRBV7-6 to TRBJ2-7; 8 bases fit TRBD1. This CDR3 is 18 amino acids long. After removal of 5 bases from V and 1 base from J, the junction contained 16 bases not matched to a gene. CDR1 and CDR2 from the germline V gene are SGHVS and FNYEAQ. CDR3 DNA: TGTGCCAGCAGCCACCCCGGACAGGGTTTGGAGACTTCCTACGAGCAGTACTTC. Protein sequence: CASSHPGQGLETSYEQYF.

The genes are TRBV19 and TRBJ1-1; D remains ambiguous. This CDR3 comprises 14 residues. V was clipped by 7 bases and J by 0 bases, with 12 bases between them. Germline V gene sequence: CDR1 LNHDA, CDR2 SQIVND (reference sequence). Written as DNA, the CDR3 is TGTGCCAGTAAGAGTCGCGGAATGAACACTGAAGCTTTCTTT. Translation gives CASKSRGMNTEAFF.

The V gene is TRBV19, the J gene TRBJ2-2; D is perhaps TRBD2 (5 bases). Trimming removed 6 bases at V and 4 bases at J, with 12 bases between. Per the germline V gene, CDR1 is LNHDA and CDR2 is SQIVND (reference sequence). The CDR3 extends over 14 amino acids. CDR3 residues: CASRLGGGTGELFF. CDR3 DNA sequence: TGTGCCAGTAGGCTAGGAGGCGGCACCGGGGAGCTGTTTTTT.

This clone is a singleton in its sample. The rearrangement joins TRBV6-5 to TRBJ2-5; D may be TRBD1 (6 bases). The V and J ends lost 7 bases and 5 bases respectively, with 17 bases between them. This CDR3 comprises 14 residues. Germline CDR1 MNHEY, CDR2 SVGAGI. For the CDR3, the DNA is TGTGCCAGCATCAAACAGGGCCGTGAGGAGACCCAGTACTTC. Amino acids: CASIKQGREETQYF.

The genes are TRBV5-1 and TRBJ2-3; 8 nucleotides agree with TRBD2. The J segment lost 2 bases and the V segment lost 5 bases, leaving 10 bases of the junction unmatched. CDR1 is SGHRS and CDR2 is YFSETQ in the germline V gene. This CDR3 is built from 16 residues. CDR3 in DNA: TGCGCCAGCAGACGACAGGTAGCGGGGAACACAGATACGCAGTATTTT. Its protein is CASRRQVAGNTDTQYF.

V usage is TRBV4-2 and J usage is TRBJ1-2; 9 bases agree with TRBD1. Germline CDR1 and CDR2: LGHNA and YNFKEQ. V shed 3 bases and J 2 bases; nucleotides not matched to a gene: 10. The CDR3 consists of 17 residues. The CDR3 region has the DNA TGTGCCAGCAGCCAGATTACCCGGGGACAGGGAAACTATGGCTACACCTTC. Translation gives CASSQITRGQGNYGYTF.

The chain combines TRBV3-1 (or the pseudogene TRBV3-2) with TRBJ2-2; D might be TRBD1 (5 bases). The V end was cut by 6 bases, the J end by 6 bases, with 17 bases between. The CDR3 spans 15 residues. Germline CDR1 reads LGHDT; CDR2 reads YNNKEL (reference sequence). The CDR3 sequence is CASSPPGFRAGELFF. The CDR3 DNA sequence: TGTGCCAGCAGTCCTCCAGGGTTCAGGGCCGGGGAGCTGTTTTTT.

The CDR3 DNA reads as TGTGCCAGCAGCTATTACGACAGGCCACCGATTGCTTTCTTT. Amino acids: CASSYYDRPPIAFF. V usage is TRBV5-5 and J usage is TRBJ1-1, with TRBD1 as a possible D gene (6 bases). The CDR3 consists of 14 residues. The germline gives CDR1 SGHKS, CDR2 YYEKEE (reference sequence). Trimming took 3 bases from V and 11 from J, leaving 20 bases between them.

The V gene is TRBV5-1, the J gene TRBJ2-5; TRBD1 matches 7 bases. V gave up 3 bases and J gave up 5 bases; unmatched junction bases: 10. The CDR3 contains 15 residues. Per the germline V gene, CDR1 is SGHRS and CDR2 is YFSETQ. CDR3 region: CASSSQGVEVETQYF. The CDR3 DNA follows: TGCGCCAGCAGCTCGCAGGGGGTTGAAGTGGAGACCCAGTACTTC.

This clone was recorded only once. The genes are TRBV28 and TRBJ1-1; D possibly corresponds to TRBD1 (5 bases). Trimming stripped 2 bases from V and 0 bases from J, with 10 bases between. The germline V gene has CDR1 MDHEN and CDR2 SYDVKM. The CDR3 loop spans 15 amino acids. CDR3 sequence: CASSLGGGLNTEAFF. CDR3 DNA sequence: TGTGCCAGCAGTTTAGGGGGGGGATTGAACACTGAAGCTTTCTTT.

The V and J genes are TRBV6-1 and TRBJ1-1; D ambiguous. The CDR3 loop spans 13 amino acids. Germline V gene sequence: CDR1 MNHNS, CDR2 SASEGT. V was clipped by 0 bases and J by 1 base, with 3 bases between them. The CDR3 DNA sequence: TGTGCCAGCAGTGAAGCACAGAACACTGAAGCTTTCTTT. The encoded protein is CASSEAQNTEAFF.

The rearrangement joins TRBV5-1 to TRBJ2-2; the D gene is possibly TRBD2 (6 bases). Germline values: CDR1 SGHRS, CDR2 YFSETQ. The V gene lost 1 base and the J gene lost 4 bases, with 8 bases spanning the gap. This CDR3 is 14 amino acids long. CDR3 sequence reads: CASSLSGSTGELFF. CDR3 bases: TGCGCCAGCAGCTTGTCCGGGAGCACCGGGGAGCTGTTTTTT.

CDR3 in amino acids: CASSLDRAANYGYTF. In DNA, the CDR3 is TGTGCCAGCAGTTTGGACAGGGCTGCTAACTATGGCTACACCTTC. The chain employs TRBV27 and TRBJ1-2; TRBD1 matches 8 bases. The junction had 3 bases not matched to a gene; V was cut back by 3 bases and J by 0 bases. Germline V gene lookup returns CDR1 MNHEY and CDR2 SMNVEV (reference sequence). The CDR3 runs to 15 residues.

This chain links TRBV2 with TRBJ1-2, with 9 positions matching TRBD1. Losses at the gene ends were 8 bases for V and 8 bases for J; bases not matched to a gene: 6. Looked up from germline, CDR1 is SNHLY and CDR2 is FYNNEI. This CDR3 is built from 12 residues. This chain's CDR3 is CASGTGTSGYTF. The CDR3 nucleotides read TGTGCCAGCGGGACAGGGACGTCGGGCTACACCTTC.

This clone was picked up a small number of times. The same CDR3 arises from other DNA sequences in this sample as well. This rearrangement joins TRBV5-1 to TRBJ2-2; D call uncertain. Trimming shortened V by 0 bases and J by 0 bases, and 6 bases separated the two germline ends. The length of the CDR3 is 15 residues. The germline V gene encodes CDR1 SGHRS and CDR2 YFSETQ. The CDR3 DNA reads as TGCGCCAGCAGCTTGGGTCGGGCGAACACCGGGGAGCTGTTTTTT. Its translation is CASSLGRANTGELFF.

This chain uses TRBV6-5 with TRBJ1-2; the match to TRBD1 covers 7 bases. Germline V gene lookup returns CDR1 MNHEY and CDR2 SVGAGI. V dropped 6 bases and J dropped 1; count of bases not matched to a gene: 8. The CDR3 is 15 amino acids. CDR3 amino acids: CASSRTGEINYGYTF. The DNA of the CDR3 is TGTGCCAGCAGCCGGACAGGAGAGATTAACTATGGCTACACCTTC.

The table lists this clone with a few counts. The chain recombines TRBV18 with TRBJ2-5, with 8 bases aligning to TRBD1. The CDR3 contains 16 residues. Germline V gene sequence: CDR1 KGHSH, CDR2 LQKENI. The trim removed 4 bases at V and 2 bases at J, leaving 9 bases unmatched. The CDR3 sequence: CASSRTGGADQETQYF. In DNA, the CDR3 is TGTGCCAGCTCACGTACAGGGGGAGCCGATCAAGAGACCCAGTACTTC. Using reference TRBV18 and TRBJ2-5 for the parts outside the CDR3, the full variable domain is NAGVMQNPRHLVRRRGQEARLRCSPMKGHSHVYWYRQLPEEGLKFMVYLQKENIIDESGMPKERFSAEFPKEGPSILRIQQVVRGDSAAYFCASSRTGGADQETQYFGPGTRLLVL.

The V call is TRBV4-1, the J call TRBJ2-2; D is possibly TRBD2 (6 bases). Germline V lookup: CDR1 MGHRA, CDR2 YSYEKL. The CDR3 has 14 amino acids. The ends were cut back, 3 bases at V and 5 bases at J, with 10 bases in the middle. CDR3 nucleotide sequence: TGCGCCAGCAGCCAGGGTGGGGGGACCGGGGAGCTGTTTTTT. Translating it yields CASSQGGGTGELFF.

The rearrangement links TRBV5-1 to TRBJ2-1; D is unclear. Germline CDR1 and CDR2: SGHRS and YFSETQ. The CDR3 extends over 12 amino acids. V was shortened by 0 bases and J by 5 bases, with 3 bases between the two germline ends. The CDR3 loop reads CASSLVDNEQFF. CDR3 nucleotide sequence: TGCGCCAGCAGCTTGGTAGACAATGAGCAGTTCTTC.

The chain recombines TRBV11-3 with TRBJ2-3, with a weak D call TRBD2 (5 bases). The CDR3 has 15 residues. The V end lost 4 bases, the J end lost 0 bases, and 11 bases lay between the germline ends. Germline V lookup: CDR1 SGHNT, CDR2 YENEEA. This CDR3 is CASSSKGLSTDTQYF. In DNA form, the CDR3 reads TGTGCCAGCAGCTCAAAAGGACTTAGCACAGATACGCAGTATTTT.

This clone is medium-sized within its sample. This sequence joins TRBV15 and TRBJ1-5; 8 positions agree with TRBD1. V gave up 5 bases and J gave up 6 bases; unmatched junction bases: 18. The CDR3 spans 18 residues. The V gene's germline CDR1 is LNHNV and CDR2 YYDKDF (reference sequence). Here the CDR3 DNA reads TGTGCCACCAGCGGATTTGGGGCCTTGACAGGGGACACTCAGCCCCAGCATTTT. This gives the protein CATSGFGALTGDTQPQHF.

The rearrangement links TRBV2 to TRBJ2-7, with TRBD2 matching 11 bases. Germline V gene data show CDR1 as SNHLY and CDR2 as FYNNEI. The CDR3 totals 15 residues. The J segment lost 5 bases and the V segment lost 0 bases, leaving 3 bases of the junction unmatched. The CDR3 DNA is TGTGCCAGCAGTGAAGCTCTAGCGGGAGGAAACGAGCAGTACTTC. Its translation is CASSEALAGGNEQYF.

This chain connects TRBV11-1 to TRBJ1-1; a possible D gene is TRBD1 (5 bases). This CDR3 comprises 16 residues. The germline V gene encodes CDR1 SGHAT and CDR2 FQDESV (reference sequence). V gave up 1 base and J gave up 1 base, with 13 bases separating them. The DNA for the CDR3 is TGTGCCAGCAGCTTAGGGCAGGGTATTGGGAACACTGAAGCTTTCTTT. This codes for CASSLGQGIGNTEAFF.

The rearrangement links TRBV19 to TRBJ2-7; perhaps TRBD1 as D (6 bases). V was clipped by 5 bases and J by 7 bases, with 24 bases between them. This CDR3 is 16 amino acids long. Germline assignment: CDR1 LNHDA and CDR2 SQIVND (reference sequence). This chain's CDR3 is CASSPDRQGPRGEQYF. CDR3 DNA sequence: TGTGCCAGTAGTCCAGATAGGCAGGGGCCTCGCGGGGAGCAGTACTTC.

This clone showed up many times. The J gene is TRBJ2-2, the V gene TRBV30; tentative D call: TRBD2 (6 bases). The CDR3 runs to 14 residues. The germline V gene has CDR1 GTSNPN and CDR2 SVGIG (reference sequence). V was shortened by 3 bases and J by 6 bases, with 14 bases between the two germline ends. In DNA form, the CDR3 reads TGTGCCTGGAGGGCATCGGGGGAGGCCGGGGAGCTGTTTTTT. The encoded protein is CAWRASGEAGELFF.

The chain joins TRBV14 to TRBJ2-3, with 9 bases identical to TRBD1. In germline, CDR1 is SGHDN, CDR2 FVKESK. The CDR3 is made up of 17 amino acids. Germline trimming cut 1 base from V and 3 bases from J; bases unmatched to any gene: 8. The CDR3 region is CASSQARPGTGTDTQYF. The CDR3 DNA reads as TGTGCCAGCAGCCAAGCCCGGCCGGGGACAGGGACAGATACGCAGTATTTT.